A selection of T cell receptor beta chains follows, all from one sample in a study of PD-1 blockade in classical Hodgkin lymphoma. The data were produced by immunoSEQ multiplex PCR, yet TCRdb's version contains in-frame clones alone and is incomplete. The sample lists tens of thousands of clones; about two thirds were seen once. Sample: peripheral blood mononuclear cells (PBMCs), taken at baseline. The receptors stem from a human donor with classical Hodgkin lymphoma. Both conserved end residues are part of each CDR3. A D gene is named only where the DNA matches it firmly. Size tells how often a clone was seen (once, few, many) or the class of an expanded clone, and some rows leave it out.

j_gene: TRBJ1-5; d_gene: TRBD1; v_gene: TRBV7-9; abundance: once; CDR3nt: TGTGCCAGCAGCTTAGGGACAGGGGTTGGCGGGGGCAATCAGCCCCAGCATTTT; CDR3aa: CASSLGTGVGGGNQPQHF
j_gene: TRBJ1-6; d_gene: -; v_gene: TRBV30; abundance: few; CDR3nt: TGTGCCTGGACTCGGACCTCAATTTCGGATAATTCACCCCTCCACTTT; CDR3aa: CAWTRTSISDNSPLHF
j_gene: TRBJ2-3; d_gene: TRBD1; v_gene: TRBV5-1; abundance: -; CDR3nt: TGCGCCAGCAGCTCGGGACAGGGGTTCACAGATACGCAGTATTTT; CDR3aa: CASSSGQGFTDTQYF
j_gene: TRBJ2-3; d_gene: TRBD1; v_gene: TRBV25-1; abundance: -; CDR3nt: TGTGCCAGCAGTGAAAGGGGCAGGGGGAACACAGATACGCAGTATTTT; CDR3aa: CASSERGRGNTDTQYF
j_gene: TRBJ1-2; d_gene: -; v_gene: TRBV10-2; abundance: few; CDR3nt: TGCGCCAGCAGTGAGAATGGGGGTCTCTATGGCTACACCTTC; CDR3aa: CASSENGGLYGYTF
j_gene: TRBJ1-2; d_gene: -; v_gene: TRBV10-3; abundance: -; CDR3nt: TGTGCCATCAGCGAACCGGACAGCACTTCGGGTGGCTACACCTTC; CDR3aa: CAISEPDSTSGGYTF
j_gene: TRBJ1-1; d_gene: TRBD1; v_gene: TRBV27; abundance: -; CDR3nt: TGTGCCAGCAGGAGGACAGGGGGCATGAACACTGAAGCTTTCTTT; CDR3aa: CASRRTGGMNTEAFF
j_gene: TRBJ1-4; d_gene: -; v_gene: TRBV6-6; abundance: -; CDR3nt: TGTGCCAGCAGTTACTCAGGTGGGAATGAAAAACTGTTTTTT; CDR3aa: CASSYSGGNEKLFF
j_gene: TRBJ2-2; d_gene: TRBD1; v_gene: TRBV9; abundance: -; CDR3nt: TGTGCCAGCAGCCCAGAGACAGGGGGCACCGGGGAGCTGTTTTTT; CDR3aa: CASSPETGGTGELFF
j_gene: TRBJ2-5; d_gene: -; v_gene: TRBV20-1; abundance: once; CDR3nt: TGCAGTGCGGAGAACCAAGAGACCCAGTACTTC; CDR3aa: CSAENQETQYF
j_gene: TRBJ2-7; d_gene: TRBD2; v_gene: TRBV6-6; abundance: -; CDR3nt: TGTGCCAGCACCCCGGGACTATCCTACGAGCAGTACTTC; CDR3aa: CASTPGLSYEQYF
j_gene: TRBJ2-3; d_gene: -; v_gene: TRBV20-1; abundance: few; CDR3nt: TGCAGTGCTAGAGGCACAGATACGCAGTATTTT; CDR3aa: CSARGTDTQYF
j_gene: TRBJ1-1; d_gene: -; v_gene: TRBV2; abundance: -; CDR3nt: TGTGCCAGCAGTGATCAGGGAGGTGGGAACACTGAAGCTTTCTTT; CDR3aa: CASSDQGGGNTEAFF
j_gene: TRBJ2-5; d_gene: -; v_gene: TRBV11-2; abundance: -; CDR3nt: TGTGCCAGCAGCTCCGCGACAGCGACGACCCAGTACTTC; CDR3aa: CASSSATATTQYF
j_gene: TRBJ2-7; d_gene: TRBD1; v_gene: TRBV4-3; abundance: -; CDR3nt: TGCGCCAGCAGCCAAGATGATCCGTCCGGGACAGGGGATTTTTACGAGCAGTACTTC; CDR3aa: CASSQDDPSGTGDFYEQYF
j_gene: TRBJ2-7; d_gene: -; v_gene: TRBV5-8; abundance: -; CDR3nt: TGTGCCAGCAGCGTGATAGGTAGGGGTACATCCTACGAGCAGTACTTC; CDR3aa: CASSVIGRGTSYEQYF
j_gene: TRBJ1-4; d_gene: -; v_gene: TRBV4-1; abundance: -; CDR3nt: TGCGCCAGCAGCCAAGACAGGGGAGAGTCAACAGAAAAACTGTTTTTT; CDR3aa: CASSQDRGESTEKLFF
j_gene: TRBJ1-5; d_gene: -; v_gene: TRBV30; abundance: -; CDR3nt: TGTGCCTGGAGTAGGTCCCGAGGCAATCAGCCCCAGCATTTT; CDR3aa: CAWSRSRGNQPQHF
j_gene: TRBJ2-5; d_gene: -; v_gene: TRBV7-9; abundance: -; CDR3nt: TGTGCCAGCAGCTTGGGCCAGTTACAAGAGACCCAGTACTTC; CDR3aa: CASSLGQLQETQYF
j_gene: TRBJ1-4; d_gene: TRBD1; v_gene: TRBV11-2; abundance: -; CDR3nt: TGTGCCAGCAGCTCACGACAGGGCCTCTTTCTCCGTACTAATGAAAAACTGTTTTTT; CDR3aa: CASSSRQGLFLRTNEKLFF
j_gene: TRBJ2-5; d_gene: -; v_gene: TRBV6-1; abundance: -; CDR3nt: TGTGCCAGCAGCGATCCGGGACCGCACCAAGAGACCCAGTACTTC; CDR3aa: CASSDPGPHQETQYF
j_gene: TRBJ2-7; d_gene: TRBD2; v_gene: TRBV7-2; abundance: -; CDR3nt: TGTGCCAGCAGCCCCATGGCAGCGGGGGGATACGAGCAGTACTTC; CDR3aa: CASSPMAAGGYEQYF
j_gene: TRBJ2-1; d_gene: TRBD2; v_gene: TRBV11-2; abundance: -; CDR3nt: TGTGCCAGCAGCCGGTTCTTAGCGGGGGGGATGTACAATGAGCAGTTCTTC; CDR3aa: CASSRFLAGGMYNEQFF
j_gene: TRBJ2-5; d_gene: TRBD2; v_gene: TRBV15; abundance: -; CDR3nt: TGTGCCACCAGCATAGGAAGGCCAGCGGGAGGGCCTTGGGAGACCCAGTACTTC; CDR3aa: CATSIGRPAGGPWETQYF
j_gene: TRBJ2-7; d_gene: TRBD2; v_gene: TRBV19; abundance: -; CDR3nt: TGTGCCAGTAGTCCGACTAGCGGGGGGGCCGCCGAGCAGTACTTC; CDR3aa: CASSPTSGGAAEQYF
j_gene: TRBJ1-4; d_gene: -; v_gene: TRBV19; abundance: once; CDR3nt: TGTGCCAGTAGCCTCAGACAGGCTCATAATGAAAAACTGTTTTTT; CDR3aa: CASSLRQAHNEKLFF
j_gene: TRBJ1-5; d_gene: -; v_gene: TRBV19; abundance: few; CDR3nt: TGTGCCAGTACCGATCTGATCTCCGGGACACTTAGCAATCAGCCCCAGCATTTT; CDR3aa: CASTDLISGTLSNQPQHF
j_gene: TRBJ2-7; d_gene: -; v_gene: TRBV5-1; abundance: -; CDR3nt: TGCGCCAGCAGCTTAGGGCAGTCCTCTTTGGAAAGGCAGTACTTC; CDR3aa: CASSLGQSSLERQYF
j_gene: TRBJ2-3; d_gene: -; v_gene: TRBV9; abundance: -; CDR3nt: TGTGCCAGCAGCGTAGCGGCAGGAACTTCGAATACGCAGTATTTT; CDR3aa: CASSVAAGTSNTQYF
j_gene: TRBJ2-3; d_gene: -; v_gene: TRBV10-1; abundance: -; CDR3nt: TGCGCCAGCAGTGAGTCGGGCAGGGATGGAGATACGCAGTATTTT; CDR3aa: CASSESGRDGDTQYF
j_gene: TRBJ2-7; d_gene: -; v_gene: TRBV6-5; abundance: few; CDR3nt: TGTGCCAGCAGTTACTCGAAAGGGGGGAAGTCCTACGAGCAGTACTTC; CDR3aa: CASSYSKGGKSYEQYF
j_gene: TRBJ2-4; d_gene: -; v_gene: TRBV5-6; abundance: -; CDR3nt: TGTGCCAGCAGCTTGTTACAGACGCTAGCCAAAAACATTCAGTACTTC; CDR3aa: CASSLLQTLAKNIQYF
j_gene: TRBJ1-2; d_gene: TRBD1; v_gene: TRBV7-9; abundance: -; CDR3nt: TGTGCCAGCAGCGCAGGACAGGGCGTTTATGGCTACACCTTC; CDR3aa: CASSAGQGVYGYTF
j_gene: TRBJ1-5; d_gene: -; v_gene: TRBV6-1; abundance: once; CDR3nt: TGTGCCAGCAGTGAAGGACACCGCCAGCCCCAGCATTTT; CDR3aa: CASSEGHRQPQHF
j_gene: TRBJ1-5; d_gene: -; v_gene: TRBV6-5; abundance: -; CDR3nt: TGTGCCAGCAGTTACCCCGGTAGCAATCAGCCCCAGCATTTT; CDR3aa: CASSYPGSNQPQHF
j_gene: TRBJ1-5; d_gene: -; v_gene: TRBV28; abundance: -; CDR3nt: TGTGCCAGCAGGCACTTACAGGGCCAGGGAGGCAATCAGCCCCAGCATTTT; CDR3aa: CASRHLQGQGGNQPQHF
j_gene: TRBJ1-5; d_gene: TRBD1; v_gene: TRBV19; abundance: -; CDR3nt: TGTGCCAGTAGAAAGCCCGGGACAGATAGCAATCAGCCCCAGCATTTT; CDR3aa: CASRKPGTDSNQPQHF
j_gene: TRBJ2-3; d_gene: -; v_gene: TRBV18; abundance: -; CDR3nt: TGTGCCAGCTCACCACAGGCTGGCACAGATACGCAGTATTTT; CDR3aa: CASSPQAGTDTQYF
j_gene: TRBJ2-5; d_gene: -; v_gene: TRBV18; abundance: -; CDR3nt: TGTGCCAGCTCACCTTTCGAGGCGACCCAGTACTTC; CDR3aa: CASSPFEATQYF
j_gene: TRBJ1-5; d_gene: -; v_gene: TRBV28; abundance: -; CDR3nt: TGTGCCAGCAGCCTCTGGGGGCCCCAGCATTTT; CDR3aa: CASSLWGPQHF
j_gene: TRBJ2-6; d_gene: -; v_gene: TRBV19; abundance: -; CDR3nt: TGTGCCAGTAGTATGGGTTTCTCTGGGGCCAACGTCCTGACTTTC; CDR3aa: CASSMGFSGANVLTF
j_gene: TRBJ1-6; d_gene: -; v_gene: TRBV2; abundance: -; CDR3nt: TGTGCCAGCAGGACAGGATACGACTCCTATAATTCACCCCTCCACTTT; CDR3aa: CASRTGYDSYNSPLHF
j_gene: TRBJ2-4; d_gene: -; v_gene: TRBV5-4; abundance: once; CDR3nt: TGTGCCAGCAGAGCGGGACAGCTAGCCAAAAACATTCAGTACTTC; CDR3aa: CASRAGQLAKNIQYF
j_gene: TRBJ1-3; d_gene: -; v_gene: TRBV2; abundance: -; CDR3nt: TGTGCCAGCAACAGTGGGGGCTCTGGAAACACCATATATTTT; CDR3aa: CASNSGGSGNTIYF
j_gene: TRBJ2-3; d_gene: -; v_gene: TRBV5-5; abundance: few; CDR3nt: TGTGCCAGCTTAGGGGGGGAAAGCACAGATACGCAGTATTTT; CDR3aa: CASLGGESTDTQYF
j_gene: TRBJ1-3; d_gene: -; v_gene: TRBV9; abundance: -; CDR3nt: TGTGCCAGCAGCGTAGAAGGCGCGGGAGGAAACACCATATATTTT; CDR3aa: CASSVEGAGGNTIYF
j_gene: TRBJ2-7; d_gene: -; v_gene: TRBV7-2; abundance: -; CDR3nt: TGTGCCAGCAGCTTAGTTTACTCCACGGGTGAGCAGTACTTC; CDR3aa: CASSLVYSTGEQYF
j_gene: TRBJ1-5; d_gene: -; v_gene: TRBV7-2; abundance: few; CDR3nt: TGTGCCAGCAGCTTAGTCGGAGGTCAGCCCCAGCATTTT; CDR3aa: CASSLVGGQPQHF
j_gene: TRBJ1-2; d_gene: TRBD1; v_gene: TRBV5-6; abundance: -; CDR3nt: TGTGCCAGCAGCTTGGACACCCTTGGACAGGGGGCCTATGGCTACACCTTC; CDR3aa: CASSLDTLGQGAYGYTF
j_gene: TRBJ1-3; d_gene: -; v_gene: TRBV7-2; abundance: -; CDR3nt: TGTGCCAGCAGCTTAGACAGTTACTCTGGAAACACCATATATTTT; CDR3aa: CASSLDSYSGNTIYF
j_gene: TRBJ2-1; d_gene: TRBD2; v_gene: TRBV7-8; abundance: few; CDR3nt: TGTGCCGGAAAGCGGGAGGGCCAAGGTGAGCAGTTCTTC; CDR3aa: CAGKREGQGEQFF
j_gene: TRBJ2-7; d_gene: TRBD1; v_gene: TRBV28; abundance: -; CDR3nt: TGTGCCAGCAGAACAACCGGGACAGGGCACCACGAGCAGTACTTC; CDR3aa: CASRTTGTGHHEQYF